The T cell receptor (beta chain) described here comes from a study of response to subunit inactivated influenza vaccine. Points from the study as a whole: New T cells are recruited in small numbers by each seasonal influenza vaccination, according to the authors' suggestion.

The CDR3 extends over 16 amino acids. TCRdb reprocessed the RT-PCR reads with MiXCR, giving one entry per CDR3 protein. The sample yields roughly 500,000 distinct CDR3 sequences, 16% seen once. The table lists this clonotype with a few counts. Antigen specificity is unknown. The source is a man aged 45-69 years who received an inactivated influenza vaccine. Here the sequenced sample was CD4+ T cells sorted from PBMCs, taken around 25 months after vaccination. The chain recombines TRBV21-1 with TRBJ2-7; no check of the table's D call, TRBD2, against the DNA was made. TRBV21-1 is reported as a pseudogene. CDR3 nucleotide sequence: TGTGCCAGCAGCGGCTACCGGGAGATTAGCTCCTACGAGCAGTACTTC. As protein: CASSGYREISSYEQYF.